One and the same sample provided the 18 T cell receptor beta chains below, sequenced in a study of blood T cell repertoires in COVID-19. The protocol was immunoSEQ multiplex PCR, while the TCRdb copy is restricted to in-frame clones and leaves out a portion. Of roughly 210,000 clones listed, under 90% are singletons. Sequencing was performed on peripheral blood. The receptor set was obtained from a woman older than 75 with COVID-19, enrolled during active disease.

CDR3 DNA sequence: TGTGCCAGCAGTAAACAGGTTTTCTCCTACAATGAGCAGTTCTTC. Its translation is CASSKQVFSYNEQFF. The chain couples TRBV6-2 or TRBV6-3 to TRBJ2-1; D may be TRBD1 (5 bases). The CDR3 length is 15 residues. Trimming took 5 bases from V and 0 from J, leaving 11 bases between them. Germline V CDR1 and CDR2: MNHEY, SVGEGT.

This clone was recorded only once. The rearrangement links TRBV5-1 to TRBJ2-2, with D tentatively TRBD1 (5 bases). The germline V gene encodes CDR1 SGHRS and CDR2 YFSETQ. CDR3 size: 13 residues. Trimming pared 8 bases from V and 5 bases from J, leaving 13 bases between. CDR3 in amino acids: CASNPQGTGELFF. CDR3 coding DNA: TGCGCCAGTAACCCCCAGGGAACCGGGGAGCTGTTTTTT.

The rearrangement uses TRBV5-6 and TRBJ1-4, with 7 nucleotides matching TRBD1. The CDR3 covers 15 residues. V shed 1 base, J shed 10 bases, and the junction held 10 bases outside the gene matches. Germline CDR1 and CDR2: SGHDT and YYEEEE. The CDR3 coding sequence is TGTGCCAGCAGCTTGTCAGGGGGTCCCCCTGGAAAACTGTTTTTT. This translates into CASSLSGGPPGKLFF.

V and J are TRBV11-2 and TRBJ1-1; D gene unclear. CDR3 length: 13 amino acids. The germline gives CDR1 SGHAT, CDR2 FQNNGV. V was shortened by 5 bases and J by 1 base, with 8 bases between the two germline ends. The CDR3 DNA follows: TGTGCCAGCAGCCTTGGAGCGAACACTGAAGCTTTCTTT. Protein: CASSLGANTEAFF.

This chain connects TRBV3-1 (or the pseudogene TRBV3-2) to TRBJ1-5; D is possibly TRBD1 (6 bases). Germline V lookup: CDR1 LGHDT, CDR2 YNNKEL (reference sequence). Trimming cost V 4 bases and J 4 bases, with 8 bases left between them. The CDR3 runs to 13 residues. CDR3 in amino acids: CASSRTDNQPQHF. CDR3 in DNA: TGTGCCAGCAGCCGGACAGATAATCAGCCCCAGCATTTT.

This clone appeared a single time. The V gene is TRBV28, the J gene TRBJ1-2; D possibly corresponds to TRBD1 (6 bases). This CDR3 is built from 14 residues. CDR1 MDHEN and CDR2 SYDVKM come from the germline V gene. Trimming shortened V by 5 bases and J by 6 bases, and 16 bases separated the two germline ends. DNA of the CDR3: TGTGCCAGCAGTAGAACAGGGTTGAGTAATGGCTACACCTTC. Protein sequence: CASSRTGLSNGYTF.

The chain uses TRBV18 and TRBJ2-7; 11 bases are a match to TRBD2. The CDR3 length is 15 residues. V lost 4 bases and J lost 7; bases outside the gene matches: 9. Germline CDR1 reads KGHSH; CDR2 reads LQKENI. The CDR3 reads CASSLGTSGREEQYF. CDR3 coding DNA: TGTGCCAGCTCACTTGGGACTAGCGGCCGGGAAGAGCAGTACTTC.

V gene TRBV5-1 combines with J gene TRBJ2-1; TRBD2 agrees at 15 bases. Trimming cost V 4 bases and J 7 bases; bases outside gene matches: 6. Germline CDR1 and CDR2: SGHRS and YFSETQ. The CDR3 has 16 amino acids. CDR3 protein: CASSEGLAGGQNEQFF. CDR3 bases: TGCGCCAGCAGCGAAGGACTAGCGGGGGGGCAAAATGAGCAGTTCTTC.

The V gene is TRBV29-1, the J gene TRBJ1-2; 7 positions agree with TRBD1. The ends lost 4 bases at V and 8 bases at J; junction bases unmatched: 13. Germline CDR1 reads SQVTM; CDR2 reads ANQGSEA. This CDR3 spans 14 amino acids. CDR3 residues: CSVGRDSSYEGYTF. In nucleotides, the CDR3 is TGCAGCGTTGGACGGGACAGCTCATATGAGGGCTACACCTTC.

This rearrangement joins TRBV6-5 to TRBJ1-2; 9 bases match TRBD1. The ends lost 4 bases at V and 2 bases at J; junction bases unmatched: 8. The CDR3 is 16 amino acids. Per the germline V gene, CDR1 is MNHEY and CDR2 is SVGAGI. CDR3 loop: CASSSLPGQGNYGYTF. Here the CDR3 DNA reads TGTGCCAGCAGTTCCCTACCGGGACAGGGCAACTATGGCTACACCTTC.

V is TRBV6-2 or TRBV6-3 and J is TRBJ2-5; 7 bases match TRBD1. In germline, CDR1 is MNHEY, CDR2 SVGEGT. The J segment lost 2 bases and the V segment lost 6 bases, leaving 6 bases of the junction unmatched. CDR3 length: 14 residues. In DNA, the CDR3 is TGTGCCAGCAGCCTCAGGGGGAGACAAGAGACCCAGTACTTC. Translation gives CASSLRGRQETQYF.

The chain recombines TRBV6-2 or TRBV6-3 with TRBJ1-1, with D unclear. The V and J ends lost 2 bases and 7 bases respectively, with 5 bases between them. This CDR3 has 11 residues. Germline V CDR1 and CDR2: MNHEY, SVGEGT. The CDR3 region is CASSYVGEAFF. CDR3 DNA: TGTGCCAGCAGTTACGTCGGTGAAGCTTTCTTT.

The rearrangement links TRBV7-2 to TRBJ2-5; 9 bases fit TRBD2. Losses at the gene ends were 5 bases for V and 0 bases for J; bases not matched to a gene: 4. The CDR3 has 15 residues. The germline V gene has CDR1 SGHTA and CDR2 FQGNSA. The CDR3 DNA is TGTGCCAGCAGCAATAGCGGGGGTTACCAAGAGACCCAGTACTTC. This encodes CASSNSGGYQETQYF. Filled out from reference TRBV7-2 and TRBJ2-5, the complete variable domain reads GAGVSQSPSNKVTEKGKDVELRCDPISGHTALYWYRQSLGQGLEFLIYFQGNSAPDKSGLPSDRFSAERTGGSVSTLTIQRTQQEDSAVYLCASSNSGGYQETQYFGPGTRLLVL.

The rearrangement uses TRBV2 and TRBJ2-1, with 9 positions matching TRBD2. Trimming at V came to 2 bases and at J to 8 bases, leaving 7 bases not matched to a gene. The CDR3 consists of 15 residues. Germline V gene data show CDR1 as SNHLY and CDR2 as FYNNEI. CDR3 nucleotide sequence: TGTGCCAGCAGTGAAAGGCTAGCGGGGACCGATGAGCAGTTCTTC. Its protein product is CASSERLAGTDEQFF.

The chain combines TRBV7-9 with TRBJ2-5; 13 positions match TRBD2. The CDR3 length is 16 residues. Germline trimming cut 1 base from V and 5 bases from J; bases unmatched to any gene: 4. Germline V gene sequence: CDR1 SEHNR, CDR2 FQNEAQ (reference sequence). The CDR3 protein is CASSLGLAGGGETQYF. DNA of the CDR3: TGTGCCAGCAGCTTAGGACTAGCGGGGGGCGGCGAGACCCAGTACTTC.

The table lists this clone with a count of one. The CDR3 sequence is CASSGRYPGGYTF. CDR3 DNA sequence: TGTGCCAGCAGTGGGAGATATCCTGGTGGCTACACCTTC. The chain is built from TRBV6-2 or TRBV6-3 and TRBJ1-2, with no clear D. The germline V gene encodes CDR1 MNHEY and CDR2 SVGEGT. The CDR3 spans 13 residues. Trimming took 5 bases from V and 7 from J, leaving 14 bases between them.

The J gene is TRBJ1-2, the V gene TRBV10-3; tentative D call: TRBD1 (6 bases). Germline CDR1 is ENHRY and CDR2 is SYGVKD. The CDR3 contains 13 residues. V was clipped by 6 bases and J by 2 bases, with 10 bases between them. CDR3 region: CAISIGQNYGYTF. CDR3 coding DNA: TGTGCCATCAGCATTGGACAGAACTATGGCTACACCTTC.

The chain links TRBV7-3 to TRBJ2-2, with D perhaps matching TRBD1 (8 bases). Germline CDR1 is SGHTA and CDR2 is FQGTGA. With 6 bases removed from V and 4 bases from J, the gap between germline ends came to 18 bases. The CDR3 extends over 16 amino acids. For the CDR3, the DNA is TGTGCCAGCAGGCTACAGGGGGGGCGAACCACCGGGGAGCTGTTTTTT. Protein: CASRLQGGRTTGELFF.